These 30 T cell receptor beta chains were all obtained from the same sample, sequenced in a study of T cells in Graves' hyperthyroidism and ophthalmopathy. Authors of the study amplified TCR beta CDR3 regions from RNA transcripts. The TCR CDR3 first-round RT-PCR relied on the HTBI primer set. TCRdb re-called the multiplex PCR reads through MiXCR, storing one row per CDR3 protein. The table has fewer than 450,000 distinct CDR3 sequences, approximately 14% seen once. The sample taken for sequencing was blood. The receptors originated from a woman aged 55-75 years with Graves' ophthalmopathy.

This clonotype was recorded at least ten times. The chain joins TRBV7-9 to TRBJ2-2; no clear D gene. Trimming pared 4 bases from V and 3 bases from J, leaving 9 bases between. There are 14 residues in the CDR3. The germline gives CDR1 SEHNR, CDR2 FQNEAQ (reference sequence). The CDR3 DNA follows: TGTGCCAGCAGCTCGTCCTTAGACACCGGGGAGCTGTTTTTT. The encoded protein is CASSSSLDTGELFF.

The chain uses TRBV24-1 and TRBJ1-1; a weak D match, TRBD1 (5 bases). The CDR3 is 13 amino acids. With 7 bases removed from V and 4 bases from J, the gap between germline ends came to 12 bases. CDR1 and CDR2 from the germline V gene are KGHDR and SFDVKD. Written as DNA, the CDR3 is TGTGCCACCAGGGACCGGGGGGGCACTGAAGCTTTCTTT. Translation: CATRDRGGTEAFF.

This clonotype was detected only a few times. This chain connects TRBV4-1 to TRBJ2-1; possibly TRBD2 for D (6 bases). In germline, CDR1 is MGHRA, CDR2 YSYEKL. V was shortened by 0 bases and J by 7 bases, with 19 bases between the two germline ends. The CDR3 runs 17 residues. In DNA, the CDR3 is TGCGCCAGCAGCCAAGAGGTTCAGCTCGGGAGTCGGAATGAGCAGTTCTTC. This codes for CASSQEVQLGSRNEQFF.

This clonotype was seen ten or more times. V and J are TRBV5-1 and TRBJ1-5; D is undetermined. The germline CDR1 and CDR2 sequences are SGHRS and YFSETQ. This CDR3 spans 13 amino acids. V lost 0 bases and J 6 bases, leaving 7 bases between the germline ends. CDR3 region: CASSLDGAQPQHF. CDR3 nucleotides: TGCGCCAGCAGCTTGGATGGTGCTCAGCCCCAGCATTTT.

This clonotype was detected many times. V and J are TRBV3-1 and TRBJ2-7; a weak D match, TRBD1 (5 bases). CDR3 length equals 13 residues. V lost 4 bases and J 7 bases, leaving 14 bases between the germline ends. Germline V gene data show CDR1 as LGHDT and CDR2 as YNNKEL (reference sequence). Here the CDR3 DNA reads TGTGCCAGCAGCCTTCTCCAGGGTGCAGAGCAGTACTTC. Protein sequence: CASSLLQGAEQYF.

This chain joins TRBV20-1 and TRBJ2-2; D is ambiguous. CDR1 DFQATT and CDR2 SNEGSKA come from the germline V gene (reference sequence). Deletions cut 6 bases from V and 3 bases from J, with 20 bases between. The CDR3 is 16 residues long. DNA of the CDR3: TGCAGTGCCGGGTCCTCTGGCGCTGGGGACACCGGGGAGCTGTTTTTT. This translates into CSAGSSGAGDTGELFF.

The table lists this clonotype with many counts. This chain connects TRBV9 to TRBJ2-1; a possible D gene is TRBD2 (5 bases). V dropped 4 bases and J dropped 7 bases, with 9 bases sitting between them. The CDR3 loop spans 12 amino acids. Germline V gene data show CDR1 as SGDLS and CDR2 as YYNGEE. The CDR3 sequence: CASSPGWNEQFF. CDR3 in DNA: TGTGCCAGCAGCCCGGGGTGGAATGAGCAGTTCTTC.

V and J are TRBV7-9 and TRBJ2-7; possible D gene TRBD2, 6 bases. Trimming removed 3 bases at V and 2 bases at J, with 14 bases between. Germline lookup yields CDR1 SEHNR and CDR2 FQNEAQ (reference sequence). The CDR3 loop spans 15 amino acids. CDR3 loop: CASSLSGSLTYEQYF. The CDR3, as DNA: TGTGCCAGCAGCTTGAGCGGGTCCCTTACCTACGAGCAGTACTTC.

Many counts were recorded for this clonotype. This chain connects TRBV6-2 or TRBV6-3 to TRBJ2-5; 11 bases agree with TRBD2. The J segment lost 4 bases and the V segment lost 4 bases, leaving 2 bases of the junction unmatched. The CDR3 contains 14 residues. Germline values: CDR1 MNHEY, CDR2 SVGEGT. The DNA for the CDR3 is TGTGCCAGCAGTTTCCTAGCGGGAGGAGAGACCCAGTACTTC. Translation: CASSFLAGGETQYF.

This clonotype was seen a few times. The rearrangement links TRBV9 to TRBJ2-1; maybe TRBD2 (7 bases). This CDR3 has 15 amino acids. Looked up from germline, CDR1 is SGDLS and CDR2 is YYNGEE. V lost 4 bases and J 6 bases, leaving 17 bases between the germline ends. The CDR3 spells CASSPLRGGGNEQFF. The CDR3 DNA follows: TGTGCCAGCAGCCCCCTAAGGGGAGGGGGCAATGAGCAGTTCTTC. The whole variable domain, remainder taken from reference TRBV9 and TRBJ2-1, is DSGVTQTPKHLITATGQRVTLRCSPRSGDLSVYWYQQSLDQGLQFLIQYYNGEERAKGNILERFSAQQFPDLHSELNLSSLELGDSALYFCASSPLRGGGNEQFFGPGTRLTVL.

The chain carries TRBV5-1 and TRBJ2-1; 12 nucleotides line up with TRBD2. The CDR3 spans 19 residues. After removal of 1 base from V and 0 bases from J, the junction contained 8 bases not matched to a gene. The germline gives CDR1 SGHRS, CDR2 YFSETQ. CDR3 region: CASSLTSGRTHTSYNEQFF. The CDR3 region has the DNA TGCGCCAGCAGCTTGACTAGCGGGAGGACCCATACCTCCTACAATGAGCAGTTCTTC.

This clonotype came up many times. The chain combines TRBV28 with TRBJ1-2; 9 bases align to TRBD1. Germline trimming cut 10 bases from V and 2 bases from J; bases unmatched to any gene: 2. Per germline, CDR1 MDHEN and CDR2 SYDVKM. This CDR3 is built from 12 residues. CDR3 sequence: CAIGQGNYGYTF. The CDR3 bases are TGTGCCATCGGACAGGGGAACTATGGCTACACCTTC.

This clonotype was counted ten times or more. The V and J genes are TRBV11-2 and TRBJ2-5; D gene uncertain. This CDR3 spans 11 amino acids. The V gene's germline CDR1 is SGHAT and CDR2 FQNNGV. V was pared by 2 bases and J by 4 bases, with 2 bases between. CDR3 coding DNA: TGTGCCAGCAGCTTACTAGAGACCCAGTACTTC. Amino acid sequence: CASSLLETQYF.

In its sample, this clonotype was seen many times. This chain links TRBV3-1 with TRBJ2-7, with D possibly matching TRBD1 (6 bases). Trimming took off 4 bases at V and 0 bases at J, with 13 bases between the two ends. The CDR3 is 15 amino acids. Germline-derived CDR1 and CDR2 are LGHDT and YNNKEL (reference sequence). CDR3 nucleotide sequence: TGTGCCAGCAGCCTTAGCTCAGGGGTCTCCTACGAGCAGTACTTC. The encoded protein is CASSLSSGVSYEQYF.

This clonotype has at least ten counts. This rearrangement joins TRBV20-1 to TRBJ2-5; D is ambiguous. In germline, CDR1 is DFQATT, CDR2 SNEGSKA (reference sequence). Trimming shortened V by 1 base and J by 4 bases, and 13 bases separated the two germline ends. There are 14 residues in the CDR3. The CDR3 coding sequence is TGCAGTGCTAGAGTATCCCGGAGAACAGAGACCCAGTACTTC. Translation: CSARVSRRTETQYF.

This clonotype has only a few counts. The CDR3 ends on some other residue instead of the conserved phenylalanine or tryptophan, so this is likely a read error. The chain carries TRBV29-1 and TRBJ2-5, with a possible D match to TRBD2 (5 bases). Trimming took 5 bases from V and 2 from J, leaving 6 bases between them. CDR1 is SQVTM and CDR2 is ANQGSEA in the germline V gene. The CDR3 is made up of 11 amino acids. This CDR3 is CSVRTQETQYL. The DNA for the CDR3 is TGCAGCGTTCGGACTCAAGAGACCCAGTACCTC.

This clonotype was seen many times. This chain links TRBV29-1 with TRBJ2-7, with 10 nucleotides matching TRBD2. Germline values: CDR1 SQVTM, CDR2 ANQGSEA. Unmatched junction bases numbered 9, after V lost 3 bases and J lost 1 base. CDR3 length: 16 residues. This CDR3 is CSVESGSGLASYEQYF. The DNA of the CDR3 is TGCAGCGTTGAGTCGGGGTCGGGACTAGCGTCCTACGAGCAGTACTTC.

This clonotype was detected ten times or more. The rearrangement joins TRBV3-1 to TRBJ2-3; the D gene is possibly TRBD2 (5 bases). This CDR3 has 11 residues. CDR1 LGHDT and CDR2 YNNKEL come from the germline V gene (reference sequence). V lost 10 bases and J lost 4, with 9 bases in between. CDR3 amino acids: CATGLADTQYF. In DNA form, the CDR3 reads TGTGCCACCGGACTCGCAGATACGCAGTATTTT.

This clonotype was recorded at least ten times. The V gene is TRBV2, the J gene TRBJ2-3, with TRBD1 matching over 8 bases. The CDR3 is 15 amino acids. The ends lost 10 bases at V and 3 bases at J; junction bases unmatched: 12. CDR1 is SNHLY and CDR2 is FYNNEI in the germline V gene. The CDR3 DNA reads TGTGCCACTCGTCTGGGACAGGTCCTAACAGATACGCAGTATTTT. Its translation is CATRLGQVLTDTQYF. Drawing the rest from reference TRBV2 and TRBJ2-3, the complete variable domain is EPEVTQTPSHQVTQMGQEVILRCVPISNHLYFYWYRQILGQKVEFLVSFYNNEISEKSEIFDDQFSVERPDGSNFTLKIRSTKLEDSAMYFCATRLGQVLTDTQYFGPGTRLTVL.

This clonotype has at least ten counts. The chain carries TRBV12-5 and TRBJ2-1, with 11 bases that match TRBD2. The CDR3 runs to 15 residues. The V gene's germline CDR1 is LGHNT and CDR2 FRNRAP. J was trimmed by 7 bases and V by 7 bases; bases with no gene match: 9. For the CDR3, the DNA is TGTGCTAGTGCCGTAGCGGGAGGGCCTAGTAATGAGCAGTTCTTC. Its translation: CASAVAGGPSNEQFF.

The table lists this clonotype with many counts. The chain is built from TRBV11-2 and TRBJ2-1, with 14 bases fitting TRBD2. J gave up 8 bases and V 5 bases, and 2 bases lay outside the gene matches. Germline lookup yields CDR1 SGHAT and CDR2 FQNNGV. There are 14 residues in the CDR3. The CDR3 coding sequence is TGTGCCAGCAGCCGACTAGCGGGAGGGGATGAGCAGTTCTTC. Translated: CASSRLAGGDEQFF.

The chain links TRBV19 to TRBJ2-1; D ambiguous. Germline CDR1 is LNHDA and CDR2 is SQIVND (reference sequence). V was trimmed by 5 bases and J by 4 bases, leaving 9 bases between them. The CDR3 consists of 13 residues. The CDR3 region is CASSHQLYNEQFF. The CDR3 coding sequence is TGTGCCAGTAGTCATCAACTATACAATGAGCAGTTCTTC. Based on the CDR3 plus reference TRBV19 and TRBJ2-1, the full variable domain is DGGITQSPKYLFRKEGQNVTLSCEQNLNHDAMYWYRQDPGQGLRLIYYSQIVNDFQKGDIAEGYSVSREKKESFPLTVTSAQKNPTAFYLCASSHQLYNEQFFGPGTRLTVL.

In its sample, this clonotype was seen many times. V usage is TRBV24-1 and J usage is TRBJ2-1; D is undetermined. Germline loops: CDR1 KGHDR, CDR2 SFDVKD. V dropped 5 bases and J dropped 0 bases, with 13 bases sitting between them. The CDR3 has 16 residues. Written as DNA, the CDR3 is TGTGCCACCAGTGTCCAGGACGTTCCCTCCTACAATGAGCAGTTCTTC. Protein sequence: CATSVQDVPSYNEQFF.

This clonotype was recorded many times. The rearrangement joins TRBV3-1 to TRBJ1-3, with D possibly TRBD1 on 5 matching bases. The CDR3 runs 18 residues. Germline assignment: CDR1 LGHDT and CDR2 YNNKEL (reference sequence). V was cut by 4 bases and J by 0 bases, with 19 bases left in between. The CDR3 spells CASSPHLLGADSGNTIYF. CDR3 sequence (DNA): TGTGCCAGCAGCCCTCACCTCTTAGGGGCCGACTCTGGAAACACCATATATTTT.

This clonotype was detected many times. The chain employs TRBV6-1 and TRBJ2-7; weak D call: TRBD1 (5 bases). V was pared by 3 bases and J by 0 bases, with 9 bases between. Germline assignment: CDR1 MNHNS and CDR2 SASEGT. CDR3 size: 14 residues. CDR3 residues: CASSEGPGSYEQYF. CDR3 sequence (DNA): TGTGCCAGCAGTGAGGGGCCAGGCTCCTACGAGCAGTACTTC.

As for this clonotype: This may come from a read error, since a much larger clone is one base off. The J gene is TRBJ2-4, the V gene TRBV12-3 or TRBV12-4, with D tentatively TRBD2 (6 bases). The CDR3 runs 15 residues. The CDR3 DNA reads TGTGCCAGCAGTTCTCGGGGAGCGGGCAAAAACACTCAGTACTTC. Protein product: CASSSRGAGKNTQYF.

There are many counts of this clonotype. The rearrangement joins TRBV7-8 to TRBJ2-5, with D perhaps TRBD2 (6 bases). The germline gives CDR1 SGHVS, CDR2 FQNEAQ. The CDR3 loop spans 14 amino acids. V was clipped by 2 bases and J by 3 bases, with 10 bases between them. The CDR3 spells CASSLSGPKETQYF. CDR3 nucleotides: TGTGCCAGCAGCTTAAGCGGGCCTAAAGAGACCCAGTACTTC.

This clonotype was recorded many times. V is TRBV20-1 and J is TRBJ2-7; TRBD1 or TRBD2 may be the D gene (5 bases each). Germline lookup yields CDR1 DFQATT and CDR2 SNEGSKA (reference sequence). The CDR3 is 15 residues long. The V and J ends lost 6 bases and 4 bases respectively, with 22 bases between them. The CDR3 reads CSAPQAGAMGYEQYF. The CDR3 nucleotides are TGCAGTGCGCCTCAAGCCGGGGCGATGGGGTACGAGCAGTACTTC.

This clonotype came up many times. The V gene is TRBV3-1, the J gene TRBJ2-7, with D hard to call. Trimming removed 4 bases at V and 4 bases at J, with 17 bases between. CDR1 and CDR2 (germline): LGHDT, YNNKEL (reference sequence). CDR3 length: 15 amino acids. The CDR3 DNA reads TGTGCCAGCAGCCCGACTCGTACAGTACCTTACGAGCAGTACTTC. It yields the protein CASSPTRTVPYEQYF.

This clonotype was detected a few times. Given a much more abundant clone one base away, this may be a read error. The J gene is TRBJ2-1, the V gene TRBV5-1, with TRBD2 matching 7 bases. Germline values: CDR1 SGHRS, CDR2 YFSETQ. The CDR3 loop spans 13 amino acids. The CDR3 bases are TGCGCCGGCAGCTGGGGGGGTGGGAATGAGCAGTTCTTC. Its translation: CAGSWGGGNEQFF.